Included here is one TCR beta chain sequence, with context. Its antigen remains unknown. This specimen belongs to a study of T-cell memory formation after mild COVID-19. Study results and limitations: CD4+ contracting clones were mainly CM and EM; CD8+ ones, EMRA.

TCRdb re-called the 5' RACE reads through MiXCR, storing one row per CDR3 protein. The sample has about 440,000 distinct CDR3 sequences, 20% seen once. Trimming removed 1 base at V and 7 bases at J, with 8 bases between. The CDR3 sequence is 13 residues long. Germline values: CDR1 LGHDT, CDR2 YNNKEL (reference sequence). This chain joins TRBV3-1 and TRBJ1-5; no reliable D call. This clonotype originated in an adult woman who had mild COVID-19 (a few samples of this study predate the infection). Cell type and time point are not known. The source material was PBMCs or a T cell subset sorted from them (not recorded which). CDR3 region: CASSQAGRQPQHF. The CDR3 nucleotides are TGTGCCAGCAGCCAAGCTGGGAGACAGCCCCAGCATTTT.